The 19 T cell receptor beta chains in this list originate from one sample, sequenced in a study of PD-L1 blockade in urothelial cancer. Assay: immunoSEQ multiplex PCR; the TCRdb copy retains only in-frame clones and omits some. The table includes more than 45,000 clones, approximately 88% detected once. This material consisted of PBMCs, taken around atezolizumab (anti-PD-L1) treatment. Receptors were obtained from an elderly man with urothelial cancer.

V gene TRBV18 combines with J gene TRBJ2-1; D remains ambiguous. CDR1 is KGHSH and CDR2 is LQKENI in the germline V gene. The germline V and J ends were trimmed by 2 bases and 6 bases, with 11 bases remaining between them. The CDR3 has 14 residues. The CDR3 region has the DNA TGTGCCAGCTCACCAACGAGACTCGGCAATGAGCAGTTCTTC. Its protein product is CASSPTRLGNEQFF.

J is TRBJ2-2 and V is TRBV18; 7 nucleotides match TRBD1. CDR1 and CDR2 from the germline V gene are KGHSH and LQKENI. With 4 bases clipped from V and 3 bases from J, the junction kept 5 bases outside the gene matches. The CDR3 is 15 residues long. The CDR3 sequence: CASSRRQGDTGELFF. CDR3 DNA sequence: TGTGCCAGCTCACGGCGACAGGGCGACACCGGGGAGCTGTTTTTT.

The V and J genes are TRBV28 and TRBJ2-1; D is uncertain. V lost 5 bases and J lost 8, with 10 bases in between. The CDR3 has 12 amino acids. Germline assignment: CDR1 MDHEN and CDR2 SYDVKM. CDR3 loop: CASSGNGYEQFF. The CDR3 DNA reads TGTGCCAGCAGTGGAAACGGGTATGAGCAGTTCTTC.

The rearrangement links TRBV4-2 to TRBJ2-7, with 10 bases matching TRBD2. Trimming took 0 bases from V and 4 from J; bases not matched to a gene: 9. Germline V gene lookup returns CDR1 LGHNA and CDR2 YNFKEQ. The CDR3 runs to 17 residues. For the CDR3, the DNA is TGTGCCAGCAGCCAAGATCCGGCTAGCGGGAGTCCTTACGAGCAGTACTTC. This translates into CASSQDPASGSPYEQYF.

The V gene is TRBV6-6, the J gene TRBJ1-3, with D possibly matching TRBD1 (6 bases). This CDR3 region has 13 residues. Trimming removed 11 bases from V and 0 bases from J, with 11 bases in between. Germline CDR1 MNHNY, CDR2 SVGAGI (reference sequence). CDR3: CAGCRGSGNTIYF. The CDR3 DNA follows: TGTGCCGGTTGCAGGGGCTCTGGAAACACCATATATTTT.

The V call is TRBV29-1, the J call TRBJ1-2; TRBD1 aligns across 10 bases. The CDR3 extends over 12 amino acids. With 6 bases clipped from V and 8 bases from J, the junction kept 6 bases outside the gene matches. The germline CDR1 and CDR2 sequences are SQVTM and ANQGSEA. This CDR3 reads CSVWGQGHGYTF. The CDR3 region has the DNA TGCAGCGTATGGGGACAGGGGCACGGCTACACCTTC.

The chain combines TRBV25-1 with TRBJ2-7; TRBD1 matches 8 bases. Germline trimming cut 2 bases from V and 0 bases from J; bases unmatched to any gene: 3. The CDR3 spans 15 residues. The germline gives CDR1 MGHDK, CDR2 SYGVNS. DNA of the CDR3: TGTGCCAGCAGTGAACGCAGGGGGCCCTCCTACGAGCAGTACTTC. Translated, it gives CASSERRGPSYEQYF.

The chain employs TRBV2 and TRBJ2-7, with D possibly matching TRBD2 (6 bases). Germline lookup yields CDR1 SNHLY and CDR2 FYNNEI. Trimming took off 2 bases at V and 2 bases at J, with 13 bases between the two ends. The CDR3 contains 15 residues. CDR3 sequence (DNA): TGTGCCAGCAGTGAACGGCTAGCGCTCGCCTACGAGCAGTACTTC. It yields the protein CASSERLALAYEQYF.

The genes are TRBV9 and TRBJ2-7, with TRBD2 identical over 7 bases. The germline V gene has CDR1 SGDLS and CDR2 YYNGEE. This CDR3 contains 15 residues. J was trimmed by 0 bases and V by 4 bases; bases with no gene match: 7. This chain's CDR3 is CASSLTSENSYEQYF. The CDR3 DNA reads TGTGCCAGCAGCCTTACTAGCGAGAACTCCTACGAGCAGTACTTC.

The V and J genes are TRBV5-1 and TRBJ1-4; D perhaps matches TRBD1 (6 bases). Per the germline V gene, CDR1 is SGHRS and CDR2 is YFSETQ. The V gene lost 0 bases and the J gene lost 0 bases, with 9 bases spanning the gap. The CDR3 totals 16 residues. In DNA form, the CDR3 reads TGCGCCAGCAGCTTGGGGACAGTTGCAACTAATGAAAAACTGTTTTTT. The encoded protein is CASSLGTVATNEKLFF. Drawing the rest from reference TRBV5-1 and TRBJ1-4, the complete variable domain is KAGVTQTPRYLIKTRGQQVTLSCSPISGHRSVSWYQQTPGQGLQFLFEYFSETQRNKGNFPGRFSGRQFSNSRSEMNVSTLELGDSALYLCASSLGTVATNEKLFFGSGTQLSVL.

The CDR3 is CASSIIPLAGAADTQYF. The CDR3, as DNA: TGTGCCAGTAGTATTATTCCCCTAGCGGGCGCGGCAGATACGCAGTATTTT. The chain couples TRBV19 to TRBJ2-3, with 8 bases that match TRBD2. J was trimmed by 4 bases and V by 3 bases; bases with no gene match: 12. This CDR3 comprises 17 residues. From germline, CDR1 is LNHDA and CDR2 SQIVND (reference sequence).

The rearrangement joins TRBV5-5 to TRBJ2-5, with 8 positions matching TRBD2. Trimming cost V 5 bases and J 5 bases; bases outside gene matches: 8. The CDR3 runs to 14 residues. Germline CDR1 SGHKS, CDR2 YYEKEE (reference sequence). As DNA, the CDR3 is TGTGCCAGCAGGCCCAGCGGGAGAGCGGAGACCCAGTACTTC. Its translation is CASRPSGRAETQYF.

This clone was counted only a few times. This chain connects TRBV2 to TRBJ1-2; D ambiguous. The V and J ends lost 6 bases and 8 bases respectively, with 13 bases between them. The CDR3 is 12 residues long. Looked up from germline, CDR1 is SNHLY and CDR2 is FYNNEI. CDR3 bases: TGTGCCAGCAGCACGTCGACTGAGGGCTACACCTTC. Residues: CASSTSTEGYTF.

The gene calls are TRBV5-1 and TRBJ1-1; TRBD1 matches at 9 bases. V trimming: 0 bases; J trimming: 11 bases; junction bases outside the gene matches: 5. The germline V gene encodes CDR1 SGHRS and CDR2 YFSETQ. The CDR3 extends over 13 amino acids. The CDR3 bases are TGCGCCAGCAGCTTGGGACAGGGGGTAGCTGCTTTCTTT. This translates into CASSLGQGVAAFF.

The V and J genes are TRBV2 and TRBJ1-1, with a tentative D call TRBD1 (5 bases). Trimming cost V 8 bases and J 2 bases, with 9 bases left between them. The CDR3 has 12 residues. Germline CDR1 reads SNHLY; CDR2 reads FYNNEI. CDR3: CASRQFNTEAFF. The CDR3, as DNA: TGTGCCAGCCGACAGTTTAACACTGAAGCTTTCTTT. Complete variable domain (other parts from reference TRBV2 and TRBJ1-1): EPEVTQTPSHQVTQMGQEVILRCVPISNHLYFYWYRQILGQKVEFLVSFYNNEISEKSEIFDDQFSVERPDGSNFTLKIRSTKLEDSAMYFCASRQFNTEAFFGQGTRLTVV.

The chain is built from TRBV21-1 and TRBJ1-5; the table's D call TRBD1 went unverified against the DNA. TRBV21-1 is marked as a pseudogene. There are 17 residues in the CDR3. This CDR3 is CASSKEPQGAPNQPQHF. CDR3 sequence (DNA): TGTGCCAGCAGCAAAGAGCCCCAGGGGGCCCCCAATCAGCCCCAGCATTTT.

The rearrangement links TRBV28 to TRBJ1-2; D is undetermined. The ends were cut back, 6 bases at V and 4 bases at J, with 9 bases in the middle. Per the germline V gene, CDR1 is MDHEN and CDR2 is SYDVKM. The CDR3 spans 12 residues. The CDR3 reads CASRNDFYGYTF. The CDR3 nucleotides are TGTGCCAGCAGGAACGACTTCTATGGCTACACCTTC.

The chain links TRBV6-6 to TRBJ2-5; TRBD1 agrees at 10 bases. This CDR3 is 15 amino acids long. Germline loops: CDR1 MNHNY, CDR2 SVGAGI (reference sequence). Trimming removed 0 bases from V and 5 bases from J; junction bases left unmatched: 3. The CDR3 sequence: CASSYSKTGGETQYF. The CDR3 DNA reads TGTGCCAGCAGTTACTCGAAGACAGGGGGCGAGACCCAGTACTTC.

This chain links TRBV12-5 with TRBJ2-1, with 8 bases lining up with TRBD1. The CDR3 has 14 residues. CDR1 is LGHNT, CDR2 FRNRAP, per germline. The J segment lost 5 bases and the V segment lost 1 base, leaving 1 base of the junction unmatched. The CDR3 reads CASGLGTGNNEQFF. DNA for the CDR3: TGTGCTAGTGGTTTGGGGACAGGGAACAATGAGCAGTTCTTC.